One sample yielded the 10 T cell receptor beta chains listed below, sequenced in a study of OX40 agonist ivuxolimab in advanced cancers. Clones were sequenced by immunoSEQ multiplex PCR, and TCRdb holds only the in-frame ones, with some missing. The top ten clones hold roughly 2% of a sample with about 68,000 clones, more than 75% of them seen once. The specimen comprised CD4+ or CD8+ T cells sorted from blood, sampled in a trial of the OX40 agonist ivuxolimab. The receptors were sampled from an adult with an advanced solid tumor such as melanoma, head and neck, liver or kidney cancer.

This clone was observed a single time. V gene TRBV18 combines with J gene TRBJ2-1, with 9 positions matching TRBD1. V lost 4 bases and J lost 7; bases outside the gene matches: 8. This CDR3 has 15 amino acids. Germline values: CDR1 KGHSH, CDR2 LQKENI. The CDR3 loop reads CASSLSTGGENEQFF. CDR3 bases: TGTGCCAGCTCACTTTCGACAGGGGGGGAGAATGAGCAGTTCTTC.

The chain has TRBV2 and TRBJ1-5, with D maybe TRBD1 (6 bases). CDR1 and CDR2 from the germline V gene are SNHLY and FYNNEI. The CDR3 covers 13 residues. The V end was cut by 7 bases, the J end by 4 bases, with 11 bases between. CDR3 sequence (DNA): TGTGCCAGCACCAATACAGGGAATCAGCCCCAGCATTTT. This gives the protein CASTNTGNQPQHF.

The chain uses TRBV11-3 and TRBJ1-1, with D tentatively TRBD1 (5 bases). The length of the CDR3 is 13 residues. Trimming removed 2 bases at V and 6 bases at J, with 10 bases between. The germline V gene has CDR1 SGHNT and CDR2 YENEEA. The CDR3 region has the DNA TGTGCCAGCAGCTTATCGTTGGGGGCTGAAGCTTTCTTT. Its translation: CASSLSLGAEAFF.

The chain recombines TRBV10-3 with TRBJ1-1, with 12 bases fitting TRBD1. Germline loops: CDR1 ENHRY, CDR2 SYGVKD. Unmatched junction bases numbered 4, after V lost 6 bases and J lost 5 bases. CDR3 length: 14 amino acids. The CDR3 here is CAIRGQGARTEAFF. CDR3 bases: TGTGCCATCAGGGGACAGGGGGCGAGGACTGAAGCTTTCTTT.

The rearrangement links TRBV14 to TRBJ2-3; perhaps TRBD1 as D (5 bases). CDR3 size: 13 residues. Per the germline V gene, CDR1 is SGHDN and CDR2 is FVKESK. V lost 4 bases, J lost 6 bases, and 11 bases lay in between. The chain's CDR3 is CASSRGAGDTQYF. For the CDR3, the DNA is TGTGCCAGCAGCCGGGGCGCAGGGGATACGCAGTATTTT.

Here the CDR3 reads CARSGGGDPKNIQYF. CDR3 DNA sequence: TGTGCCAGATCCGGAGGGGGCGACCCCAAAAACATTCAGTACTTC. V gene TRBV7-5 combines with J gene TRBJ2-4; the table's D gene call, TRBD1, was not cross checked with the DNA. TRBV7-5 is given as a pseudogene. This CDR3 comprises 15 residues.

The chain couples TRBV28 to TRBJ1-2; TRBD1 is a possible D gene (6 bases). Germline-derived CDR1 and CDR2 are MDHEN and SYDVKM. V gave up 8 bases and J gave up 4 bases, with 17 bases separating them. The CDR3 runs to 14 residues. The CDR3 DNA sequence: TGTGCCAGCGGGACTCTTGGACAGAGCTATGGCTACACCTTC. As protein: CASGTLGQSYGYTF.

There are a few counts of this clone. In DNA form, the CDR3 reads TGCAGCGGCAAGACTAGCGGGAACGAGCAGTTCTTC. It translates to CSGKTSGNEQFF. The genes are TRBV29-1 and TRBJ2-1; 11 bases agree with TRBD2. The trim removed 7 bases at V and 10 bases at J, leaving 6 bases unmatched. This CDR3 has 12 residues. From germline, CDR1 is SQVTM and CDR2 ANQGSEA.

In regard to this clone: Other DNA sequences in this specimen translate into the identical CDR3. The chain links TRBV19 to TRBJ2-5; the D is unclear. The length of the CDR3 is 13 residues. V lost 2 bases to trimming and J lost 1 base, with 5 bases between them. The germline gives CDR1 LNHDA, CDR2 SQIVND (reference sequence). The CDR3 coding sequence is TGTGCCAGTAGTATATTGGGCCAAGAGACCCAGTACTTC. Translation: CASSILGQETQYF.

This chain connects TRBV19 to TRBJ2-2; D unresolved. The CDR3 is made up of 13 amino acids. Trimming took 6 bases from V and 4 from J, leaving 9 bases between them. Germline V gives CDR1 LNHDA, CDR2 SQIVND (reference sequence). The CDR3 nucleotides read TGTGCCAGTAGCCCCCCGTTCACCGGGGAGCTGTTTTTT. It codes for CASSPPFTGELFF.